The 20 T cell receptor beta chains given below trace back to one sample, sequenced in a study of tumor-infiltrating lymphocytes in primary liver carcinoma. Constant-region priming of approximately 0.55 ug total RNA yielded TCR beta cDNA. Modified slightly, ARM-PCR produced TCR beta libraries over three nested multiplex PCR rounds. TRBV1-TRBV30 forward primers paired with a C-beta reverse primer drove the first two PCR rounds, about 10 cycles each. TCRdb processed the multiplex PCR reads anew with MiXCR; each CDR3 protein has one entry. The sample has about 30,000 distinct CDR3 sequences, around two thirds seen once. Co-extraction yielded RNA and DNA from approximately 20-30 mg of unsorted bulk tissue. Sequenced input: liver tumor tissue from sampling region 3. Subset reported: tumor region T3, left-lateral pole. These receptors originate from a woman aged 25 to 39 with primary liver carcinoma and hepatitis B virus infection.

V and J are TRBV12-3 or TRBV12-4 and TRBJ1-2; D possibly corresponds to TRBD1 (5 bases). V was pared by 5 bases and J by 4 bases, with 17 bases between. There are 15 residues in the CDR3. CDR3 nucleotides: TGTGCCAGCAGTACCCAGGGCATGGCCGTCTATGGCTACACCTTC. Its translation: CASSTQGMAVYGYTF.

With regard to this clonotype: The junction and the germline gene differ at one end; a read error may be behind it. The genes are TRBV29-1 and TRBJ2-7; possible D gene TRBD2, 5 bases. Germline CDR1 is SQVTM and CDR2 is ANQGSEA. The CDR3 contains 14 residues. Here the CDR3 reads CSVSRTGSSYKQYF. The CDR3 coding sequence is TGCAGCGTGAGTAGGACGGGGAGCTCCTACAAGCAGTACTTC.

J is TRBJ2-3 and V is TRBV11-2, with 7 nucleotides matching TRBD2. The CDR3 extends over 17 amino acids. Germline V gene sequence: CDR1 SGHAT, CDR2 FQNNGV. Trimming cost V 2 bases and J 4 bases; bases outside gene matches: 12. The CDR3 sequence is CASSLWGLTYTSDTQYF. CDR3 nucleotides: TGTGCCAGCAGCTTATGGGGACTAACGTATACGTCAGATACGCAGTATTTT.

This clonotype was picked up one time. The chain couples TRBV28 to TRBJ2-7; D call uncertain. The CDR3 extends over 15 amino acids. Trimming took 3 bases from V and 3 from J, leaving 15 bases between them. CDR1 is MDHEN and CDR2 is SYDVKM in the germline V gene. The DNA for the CDR3 is TGTGCCAGCAGTTTCGTGCTAACGGATAGCTACGAGCAGTACTTC. This codes for CASSFVLTDSYEQYF.

The table lists this clonotype with a few counts. A read error may produce the germline difference seen at one junction end. The chain joins TRBV4-3 to TRBJ2-7; D tentatively reads TRBD1 or TRBD2 (5 bases each). CDR3 size: 18 residues. Germline values: CDR1 LGHNA, CDR2 YSLEER. For the CDR3, the DNA is TGTGCCACCAGCCAAGCTGTGACTGGGGGTCACATTAGCTACGAGCAGTACTTC. Translated, it gives CATSQAVTGGHISYEQYF.

This clonotype appeared once. The rearrangement joins TRBV30 to TRBJ2-3, with D maybe TRBD2 (5 bases). This CDR3 spans 16 amino acids. V was clipped by 0 bases and J by 9 bases, with 22 bases between them. Germline lookup yields CDR1 GTSNPN and CDR2 SVGIG (reference sequence). The CDR3 loop reads CAWSVKAAPMGDTQYF. CDR3 nucleotides: TGTGCCTGGAGTGTCAAAGCGGCTCCCATGGGAGACACGCAGTATTTT.

With regard to this clonotype: Germline and junction disagree at one end, which may indicate a read error. The chain carries TRBV7-8 and TRBJ2-3; maybe TRBD1 (5 bases). Germline V lookup: CDR1 SGHVS, CDR2 FQNEAQ. CDR3 length: 19 amino acids. As DNA, the CDR3 is TGTGCCAGCAGCTACGGTGGGGTGGTGGGATCAACAGGCACAGATACGCTGTATTTT. It is translated as CASSYGGVVGSTGTDTLYF.

Comment on this clonotype: A much larger clone lies one base from this, so it may be a read error. The J gene is TRBJ2-2, the V gene TRBV5-1; the match to TRBD2 covers 11 bases. Germline V lookup: CDR1 SGHRS, CDR2 YFSETQ. CDR3 length: 16 residues. The CDR3 loop reads CTSSPTSGSVTGELFF. CDR3 nucleotides: TGCACCAGCAGCCCCACTAGCGGGAGCGTTACCGGGGAGCTGTTTTTT.

Details on this clonotype: The conserved phenylalanine or tryptophan is not found at the CDR3 terminus, so this likely reflects a read error. No DNA is shown, since the ends of the CDR3 on it are uncertain; the CDR3 is the one TCRdb lists. The rearrangement uses TRBV4-3 and TRBJ1-2. 14 amino acids form the CDR3, both terminal residues included. Looked up from germline, CDR1 is LGHNA and CDR2 is YSLEER. The chain's CDR3 is CASSAELEIYGYAS.

With respect to this clonotype: Likely a read error: the CDR3 ends without its conserved phenylalanine or tryptophan. The rearrangement links TRBV12-3 or TRBV12-4 to TRBJ2-7, with 10 bases aligning to TRBD1. The CDR3 extends over 15 amino acids. V dropped 7 bases and J dropped 4; count of bases not matched to a gene: 10. The CDR3 DNA follows: TGTGCCAGCAATACCCGGGACAGGGGCGGGTACGAGCAGTACTAC. Its translation is CASNTRDRGGYEQYY.

Turning to this clonotype: Likely a read error: the CDR3 ends without its conserved phenylalanine or tryptophan. It is unclear where the CDR3 begins or ends on the DNA, so no DNA is shown, and the CDR3 is as TCRdb lists it. The V and J genes are TRBV4-3 and TRBJ2-1. Germline V gives CDR1 LGHNA, CDR2 YSLEER. The CDR3 has 14 amino acids, counting both end residues. The CDR3 region is CASSHTDLVNERFI.

Concerning this clonotype: Because it lacks the conserved phenylalanine or tryptophan at the end, this CDR3 is likely a read error. The chain carries TRBV7-8 and TRBJ2-3; perhaps TRBD1 as D (5 bases). The CDR3 covers 14 residues. CDR1 is SGHVS and CDR2 is FQNEAQ in the germline V gene. V shed 6 bases and J shed 5 bases, with 15 bases lying between them. CDR3 bases: TGTGCCAGCAGGAAGGGGTTGGGCATAGATACGCAGTATCTT. As protein: CASRKGLGIDTQYL.

This clonotype was seen many times. The junction does not match germline at one end; this may be a read error. This chain connects TRBV11-2 to TRBJ1-1; D gene unclear. The CDR3 runs to 15 residues. From germline, CDR1 is SGHAT and CDR2 FQNNGV. CDR3 coding DNA: TGTGCCAGCAGCTTAGGGCCTGAGGTGAACGCTGAAGCTTTCTTT. This translates into CASSLGPEVNAEAFF.

Regarding this clonotype: The conserved closing phenylalanine or tryptophan is absent in this CDR3, likely reflecting a read error. Because the CDR3's place on the DNA is in doubt, the DNA is left out and the CDR3 is given as listed by TCRdb. The chain carries TRBV11-3 and TRBJ2-1; TRBD2, as called in the table, went unchecked against the DNA. The CDR3 adds up to 15 amino acids, both ends counted. Germline V CDR1 and CDR2: SGHNT, YENEEA. The CDR3 protein is CTSSRLAGRGYEPFI.

The chain couples TRBV7-2 to TRBJ1-5; no clear D. Trimming took 4 bases from V and 1 from J, leaving 14 bases between them. Germline CDR1 reads SGHTA; CDR2 reads FQGNSA. CDR3 size: 16 residues. CDR3 sequence: CASSYYLEDSNQPQHF. CDR3 coding DNA: TGTGCCAGCAGCTATTATCTAGAGGACAGCAATCAGCCCCAGCATTTT.

On this clonotype: The CDR3 end shows no conserved phenylalanine or tryptophan, and so a read error is likely. The rearrangement links TRBV5-1 to TRBJ2-3, with 7 bases identical to TRBD2. V lost 6 bases to trimming and J lost 6 bases; unmatched junction nucleotides: 13. Per the germline V gene, CDR1 is SGHRS and CDR2 is YFSETQ. The length of the CDR3 is 15 residues. Here the CDR3 reads CASNKTWREYDTQYI. In nucleotides, the CDR3 is TGCGCCAGCAACAAAACCTGGCGGGAGTACGATACGCAGTATATT.

Points on this clonotype: It may be a read error: a sequence one base away is much more abundant. The conserved final phenylalanine or tryptophan is absent from the CDR3, which likely points to a read error. The chain is built from TRBV7-9 and TRBJ2-5, with no clear D. Germline V gene data show CDR1 as SEHNR and CDR2 as FQNEAQ (reference sequence). V lost 2 bases and J 2 bases, leaving 6 bases between the germline ends. CDR3 size: 13 residues. CDR3 region: CASSLNVQETQYI. Here the CDR3 DNA reads TGTGCCAGCAGCTTAAATGTACAAGAGACCCAGTACATC.

Regarding this clonotype: At one end the junction does not follow the germline gene, possibly because of a read error. J is TRBJ1-1 and V is TRBV7-9; D unresolved. CDR3 length: 11 residues. The germline V gene has CDR1 SEHNR and CDR2 FQNEAQ (reference sequence). DNA for the CDR3: TGTGCCAGTAGCTTAAACTATGGAGCTTTCTTT. As protein: CASSLNYGAFF.

As regards this clonotype: Germline and junction disagree at one end, which may indicate a read error. The rearrangement links TRBV4-1 to TRBJ1-6; the D is unclear. The CDR3 length is 17 residues. Germline loops: CDR1 MGHRA, CDR2 YSYEKL. The DNA of the CDR3 is TGCGCCAGCAGCCAAGGCCCCCCCCGTGAGAGTAATTCACCCTTCCACTTT. It encodes CASSQGPPRESNSPFHF.

Notes on this clonotype: A read error may explain this, as a much larger clone is one base away. The chain recombines TRBV6-5 with TRBJ2-5, with D hard to call. This CDR3 is built from 11 residues. Germline V gene lookup returns CDR1 MNHEY and CDR2 SVGAGI. CDR3 amino acids: CARSGGEIQYF. The CDR3 DNA sequence: TGTGCCAGATCTGGTGGAGAGATCCAGTACTTC.